A selection of T cell receptor beta chains follows, all from one sample in a study of STAT5B mutations in CD4+ large granular lymphocyte leukemia. Sequenced by immunoSEQ multiplex PCR; TCRdb stores in-frame clones only, minus some. The table includes fewer than 45,000 clones, roughly 84% detected once. The sequenced material came from CD4+ T cells from blood buffy coats. The receptors come from a human donor in good health. Both conserved end residues are part of each CDR3. The D gene is left open where the match is weak.

TRBD1 | TRBJ1-1 | TRBV4-3 | CASSQDYRGGGMNTEAFF | TGCGCCAGCAGCCAAGACTACAGGGGAGGCGGGATGAACACTGAAGCTTTCTTT
TRBD1 | TRBJ1-2 | TRBV7-2 | CASSPTGGSGYTF | TGTGCCAGCAGCCCCACAGGGGGCTCTGGCTACACCTTC
. | TRBJ1-1 | TRBV9 | CASSLGASTGEAFF | TGTGCCAGCAGCCTCGGGGCCTCAACAGGTGAAGCTTTCTTT
TRBD1 | TRBJ1-1 | TRBV19 | CAGGGTGDHKNTEAFF | TGTGCCGGGGGGGGGACAGGGGACCACAAGAACACTGAAGCTTTCTTT
. | TRBJ2-7 | TRBV25-1 | CASSDWSTSYEQYF | TGTGCCAGCAGTGATTGGAGCACCAGCTACGAGCAGTACTTC
TRBD1 | TRBJ1-1 | TRBV7-2 | CASRLPQGGDTEAFF | TGTGCCAGCAGATTACCCCAGGGGGGCGACACTGAAGCTTTCTTT
TRBD1 | TRBJ2-5 | TRBV6-5 | CASSYSNRGLRETQYF | TGTGCCAGCAGTTACTCTAACAGGGGGCTTAGGGAGACCCAGTACTTC
TRBD1 | TRBJ1-5 | TRBV5-1 | CASSLEQGQQPQHF | TGCGCCAGCAGCTTGGAACAGGGGCAGCAGCCCCAGCATTTT
. | TRBJ1-2 | TRBV19 | CASSSSGFPNYGYTF | TGTGCCAGTAGTTCTTCGGGATTTCCTAACTATGGCTACACCTTC
TRBD1 | TRBJ1-5 | TRBV5-5 | CASSLLFWDSGLQPQHF | TGTGCCAGCAGCTTGCTCTTTTGGGACAGCGGCCTTCAGCCCCAGCATTTT
. | TRBJ1-6 | TRBV7-2 | CASSLGYSPLHF | TGTGCCAGCAGCTTAGGATACTCACCCCTCCACTTT
. | TRBJ1-1 | TRBV6-5 | CASSSSSIGMNTEAFF | TGTGCCAGCAGTTCCTCTTCCATCGGGATGAACACTGAAGCTTTCTTT
TRBD1 | TRBJ1-1 | TRBV6-5 | CASSSDREKENTEAFF | TGTGCCAGCAGTTCCGACAGGGAGAAGGAGAACACTGAAGCTTTCTTT
TRBD1 | TRBJ2-2 | TRBV11-2 | CASSLTGGTGELFF | TGTGCCAGCAGCCTAACAGGGGGTACCGGGGAGCTGTTTTTT